This TCR beta chain was found in a study of blood T cells in healthy people across ages. Primers used in a second PCR of about 7 to 12 cycles were a sample-barcoded 5' primer and a J-beta primer mix. Tags on each cDNA molecule came from a template-switch adaptor with 12 random nucleotides. TCRdb passed the 5' RACE reads through MiXCR, listing each CDR3 protein once. The sample holds some 900,000 distinct CDR3 sequences, roughly 52% seen once. The ends were cut back, 3 bases at V and 5 bases at J, with 20 bases in the middle. This CDR3 is built from 16 residues. As for this clonotype: Its antigen is still unknown.

Findings of the study overall: PBMCs left unsorted prevented a conclusive naive versus antigen-experienced comparison.

The chain employs TRBV12-3 or TRBV12-4 and TRBJ2-7; the D gene could be TRBD1 or TRBD2 (5 bases each). The sequence derives from a man younger than 45 in good health. Sequenced material: blood. The CDR3, as DNA: TGTGCCAGCAGTTTTAGGACGGGGACGGCAGCCAACGAGCAGTACTTC. This encodes CASSFRTGTAANEQYF.